This T cell receptor beta chain was observed in a study of blood T cell repertoires in COVID-19. About the study: Samples taken during acute and convalescent COVID-19 were collected in the United States, Italy and Spain. In each case, the material was cDNA or gDNA derived from T cells, B-cell-depleted T cells, or PBMCs.

Seattle cases were enrolled at active infection and followed longitudinally. The CDR3 length is 15 residues. The V end was cut by 0 bases, the J end by 0 bases, with 9 bases between. Per the germline V gene, CDR1 is SGDLS and CDR2 is YYNGEE. Original processing methods: Scientists estimated how many nucleated cells there were by amplifying reference gene primers. Profiled with immunoSEQ multiplex PCR; TCRdb holds only in-frame clones, not every one. V, J and clone size are those of that table, while D and trimming were read from the DNA. The table lists about 49,000 clones, more than 85% of them singletons.

The source of this sequence is a man aged 60 to 75 with COVID-19, enrolled during active disease. Sequenced sample: peripheral blood. The rearrangement uses TRBV9 and TRBJ2-5; D unresolved. The CDR3 bases are TGTGCCAGCAGCGTAGGGGCTTGGGACCAAGAGACCCAGTACTTC. As protein: CASSVGAWDQETQYF. Full variable domain (rest looked up from reference TRBV9 and TRBJ2-5): DSGVTQTPKHLITATGQRVTLRCSPRSGDLSVYWYQQSLDQGLQFLIQYYNGEERAKGNILERFSAQQFPDLHSELNLSSLELGDSALYFCASSVGAWDQETQYFGPGTRLLVL.